The TCR beta chain described here comes from a study of T-cell reconstitution after alpha-beta-depleted transplantation in children. The study's findings and limits: Some patients' high day-60 TCRbeta diversity was attributed to recipient cells surviving conditioning. Alpha-beta T cells present about two months after transplant were reported to originate from several hundred expanded graft clones. When one year had passed after transplant, most T-cell counts and diversity came from newly produced T cells.

Preparation of the TCRbeta library was carried out with unique molecular identifiers. Using its own MiXCR run on the PCR reads, TCRdb lists one record per CDR3 protein. The repertoire includes around 94,000 distinct CDR3 sequences, around 7% of them detected once, and around 17% sits in the top ten. J gave up 9 bases and V 5 bases, and 4 bases lay outside the gene matches. Looked up from germline, CDR1 is SGHAT and CDR2 is FQNNGV. This CDR3 is 13 amino acids long. In its sample, this clonotype was seen many times. Its target is unknown. This sequence originates from a boy younger than 10 with acute lymphoblastic leukemia, due to receive a stem cell transplant. This specimen was PBMCs, taken before TCRalphabeta/CD19-depleted stem cell transplant. The V gene is TRBV11-2, the J gene TRBJ1-6; TRBD1 aligns across 7 bases. The CDR3 region has the DNA TGTGCCAGCAGCCTACAGGGGATTTCACCCCTCCACTTT. Translation gives CASSLQGISPLHF.